These 10 T cell receptor beta chains were all obtained from the same sample, sequenced in a study of blood T cell repertoires in COVID-19. Clones were sequenced by immunoSEQ multiplex PCR, and TCRdb holds only the in-frame ones, with some missing. The sample yields roughly 130,000 clones, roughly 81% seen once. Sequenced input: PBMCs or T cells enriched from blood (not recorded which). Receptors originate from a woman between 50 and 59 years old with acute COVID-19.

This sequence joins TRBV2 and TRBJ2-6; D is perhaps TRBD1 (6 bases). This CDR3 has 13 amino acids. Trimming cost V 11 bases and J 7 bases, with 15 bases left between them. CDR1 and CDR2 (germline): SNHLY, FYNNEI. CDR3: CAGQNREANVLTF. The CDR3 DNA follows: TGTGCCGGACAAAACAGGGAAGCCAACGTCCTGACTTTC. The full variable domain, completed using reference TRBV2 and TRBJ2-6, is EPEVTQTPSHQVTQMGQEVILRCVPISNHLYFYWYRQILGQKVEFLVSFYNNEISEKSEIFDDQFSVERPDGSNFTLKIRSTKLEDSAMYFCAGQNREANVLTFGAGSRLTVL.

V and J are TRBV11-3 and TRBJ2-2; D is possibly TRBD1 (5 bases). The CDR3 has 14 amino acids. Trimming removed 8 bases from V and 4 bases from J, with 14 bases in between. The germline CDR1 and CDR2 sequences are SGHNT and YENEEA. The CDR3 protein is CASRLAGRTGELFF. The CDR3 coding sequence is TGTGCCAGCCGTCTGGCAGGGCGCACCGGGGAGCTGTTTTTT.

CDR3 coding DNA: TGTGCCAGCAGTTACTATCCGGGGGGGGTGGATACGCAGTATTTT. Protein product: CASSYYPGGVDTQYF. V usage is TRBV6-5 and J usage is TRBJ2-3; 8 nucleotides line up with TRBD2. The CDR3 loop spans 15 amino acids. V shed 1 base, J shed 6 bases, and the junction held 6 bases outside the gene matches. The V gene's germline CDR1 is MNHEY and CDR2 SVGAGI.

This chain links TRBV12-3 or TRBV12-4 with TRBJ1-2, with 7 bases that match TRBD1. The CDR3 covers 13 residues. The V and J ends lost 6 bases and 1 base, in that order; junction bases with no gene match: 2. CDR3: CASRGDSNYGYTF. The CDR3 DNA is TGTGCCAGCAGGGGGGACAGTAACTATGGCTACACCTTC.

This chain uses TRBV18 with TRBJ2-1, with 15 bases fitting TRBD2. Germline CDR1 KGHSH, CDR2 LQKENI. V shed 4 bases, J shed 8 bases, and the junction held 3 bases outside the gene matches. There are 15 residues in the CDR3. CDR3 in DNA: TGTGCCAGCTCACTCGGACTAGCGGGAGGGGATGAGCAGTTCTTC. Translated, it gives CASSLGLAGGDEQFF.

The count of this clone is one. J is TRBJ1-1 and V is TRBV5-1; 8 bases agree with TRBD1. Germline CDR1 and CDR2: SGHRS and YFSETQ. The CDR3 loop spans 12 amino acids. The trim removed 6 bases at V and 10 bases at J, leaving 8 bases unmatched. The chain's CDR3 is CASTEDRETAFF. The CDR3 nucleotides are TGCGCCAGCACTGAGGACAGGGAAACAGCTTTCTTT.

The chain uses TRBV19 and TRBJ1-3, with D hard to call. Trimming shortened V by 8 bases and J by 2 bases, and 13 bases separated the two germline ends. This CDR3 is built from 14 residues. Germline loops: CDR1 LNHDA, CDR2 SQIVND (reference sequence). The CDR3 region is CASETPSAGNTIYF. Written as DNA, the CDR3 is TGTGCCAGTGAGACACCGAGTGCTGGAAACACCATATATTTT.

The genes are TRBV30 and TRBJ2-7, with TRBD2 as a possible D gene (5 bases). This CDR3 is built from 12 residues. V was clipped by 2 bases and J by 1 base, with 6 bases between them. The germline V gene encodes CDR1 GTSNPN and CDR2 SVGIG (reference sequence). The CDR3 loop is CAWSTSSYEQYF. The CDR3, as DNA: TGTGCCTGGAGTACTAGTTCCTACGAGCAGTACTTC.

Points on this clone: Additional DNA sequences in this sample encode the identical CDR3. The chain uses TRBV9 and TRBJ1-3; D possibly corresponds to TRBD1 (5 bases). From germline, CDR1 is SGDLS and CDR2 YYNGEE. There are 15 residues in the CDR3. Trimming left V 5 bases short and J 0 bases short, with 12 bases between. The chain's CDR3 is CASSVGGSSGNTIYF. The CDR3 DNA is TGTGCCAGCAGTGTCGGGGGAAGCTCTGGAAACACCATATATTTT.

The rearrangement uses TRBV21-1 and TRBJ1-4; the table's D call, TRBD1, has no DNA check behind it. TRBV21-1 is given as a pseudogene. CDR3 length: 16 residues. CDR3 coding DNA: TGTGCCAGCAGCAAATGGGGCACAGGGGGGGGAGAAAAACTGTTTTTT. This codes for CASSKWGTGGGEKLFF.